Listed below are T cell receptor beta chains from one sample, sequenced in a study of blood T cell repertoires in COVID-19. Sequenced by immunoSEQ multiplex PCR; TCRdb stores in-frame clones only, minus some. The sample comprises tens of thousands of clones, roughly 80% of which are singletons, and 18% rests with the top ten. Sequencing was performed on peripheral blood. These receptors were taken from a human donor in a cohort sampled during active COVID-19. Each CDR3 is given with its conserved first and last residue. D genes are given only for firm matches. Clone sizes are given selectively: once, few, many, or a class where the clone is expanded.

abundance,j_gene,v_gene,d_gene,CDR3nt,CDR3aa
NA,TRBJ1-5,TRBV5-8,NA,TGTGCCAGCACCGGGGACGCGGGAGACCAGCCCCAGCATTTT,CASTGDAGDQPQHF
NA,TRBJ1-1,TRBV13,TRBD1,TGTGCCAGCAGCCAACAGGGGCGAGGGACTGAAGCTTTCTTT,CASSQQGRGTEAFF
few,TRBJ2-3,TRBV5-1,NA,TGCGCCAGCAGCTTGACGGGACACGATTACACAGATACGCAGTATTTT,CASSLTGHDYTDTQYF
NA,TRBJ2-3,TRBV3-1/TRBV3-2,NA,TGTGCCAGCAGCCGACTACCTGACACAGATACGCAGTATTTT,CASSRLPDTDTQYF
NA,TRBJ1-5,TRBV19,TRBD1,TGTGCCAGTAGTATGGGCAGGGGGGCTGCTAGCAATCAGCCCCAGCATTTT,CASSMGRGAASNQPQHF
NA,TRBJ2-3,TRBV5-6,TRBD2,TGTGCCAGCAGCTTGGGACTAGCGGCAGATACGCAGTATTTT,CASSLGLAADTQYF
NA,TRBJ2-3,TRBV5-8,NA,TGTGCCAGCAGCTTGAGGGGAACAGATACGCAGTATTTT,CASSLRGTDTQYF
NA,TRBJ1-2,TRBV7-2,TRBD1,TGTGCCAGCAGCGGGCGGACAGGGGCCTATGGCTACACCTTC,CASSGRTGAYGYTF
NA,TRBJ2-3,TRBV21-1,NA,TGTGCCAGCAGCAACGTAGCGGGGGATCCACGAGATACGCAGTATTTT,CASSNVAGDPRDTQYF
NA,TRBJ1-5,TRBV18,NA,TGTGCCAGCTCACCACTCGCAACCTATAGCAATCAGTCCCAGCATTTT,CASSPLATYSNQSQHF
once,TRBJ1-2,TRBV30,NA,TGTGCCTGGAGTGTATGGATCGGAGCCAGAAAGTATGGCTACACCTTC,CAWSVWIGARKYGYTF
NA,TRBJ2-3,TRBV12-3/TRBV12-4,NA,TGTGCCAGCAGTTTAGCCGGAGATACGCAGTATTTT,CASSLAGDTQYF
NA,TRBJ2-7,TRBV6-5,NA,TGTGCCAGCAGTTACGAGGGAGCAGGTACCTACGAGCAGTACTTC,CASSYEGAGTYEQYF
NA,TRBJ1-2,TRBV21-1,NA,TGTGCCAGCAGTGCGGACAGGGGGCCCCATGGCTACACCTTC,CASSADRGPHGYTF
NA,TRBJ1-1,TRBV2,TRBD1,TGTGCCAGCAGTGAACGGACAGGGAACACTGAAGCTTTCTTT,CASSERTGNTEAFF
NA,TRBJ2-7,TRBV27,NA,TGTGCCAGCAGATCCAAGACAGGCTCCTACGAGCAGTACTTC,CASRSKTGSYEQYF
once,TRBJ1-3,TRBV4-1,NA,TGCGCCAGCAGCCAAGACGTAGGGGTTGCAGACACCATATATTTT,CASSQDVGVADTIYF
NA,TRBJ2-3,TRBV27,NA,TGTGCCAGCAGTTTAACCCACAGGGGCACAGATACGCAGTATTTT,CASSLTHRGTDTQYF
NA,TRBJ1-5,TRBV6-6,TRBD1,TGTGCCAGCAGCACGACAGGGCGCAATCAGCCCCAGCATTTT,CASSTTGRNQPQHF
NA,TRBJ2-3,TRBV28,TRBD1,TGTGCCAGCAGATCCCCAGGGGGCGCGACGGATACGCAGTATTTT,CASRSPGGATDTQYF
NA,TRBJ1-2,TRBV2,TRBD1,TGTGCCAGCAGTGGGGGACAGGCAAACTATGGCTACACCTTC,CASSGGQANYGYTF
NA,TRBJ1-6,TRBV15,NA,TGTGCCACCAGCGGCAGGGTGGGAGGTTCACCCCTCCACTTT,CATSGRVGGSPLHF
NA,TRBJ2-7,TRBV4-1,NA,TGCGCCAGCAGCCAAGATACAGGGATTTACGAGCAGTACTTC,CASSQDTGIYEQYF
NA,TRBJ1-1,TRBV2,NA,TGTGCCAGCAGTGCTACACAGGGAGACACTGAAGCTTTCTTT,CASSATQGDTEAFF
once,TRBJ1-2,TRBV27,NA,TGTGCCAGCAGTTTATCCCTCCAACTTGTCGATGGCTACACCTTC,CASSLSLQLVDGYTF
NA,TRBJ2-3,TRBV4-3,NA,TGCGCCAGCACCGCGGCGGTAATTGTAGATACGCAGTATTTT,CASTAAVIVDTQYF
NA,TRBJ1-1,TRBV5-5,TRBD1,TGTGCCAGCAACATAGAGGGGGCTACAGCTTTCTTT,CASNIEGATAFF
NA,TRBJ2-7,TRBV5-6,TRBD2,TGTGCCAGCAGCTCCCTTAATGGGAGGGGTAGCGAGCAGTACTTC,CASSSLNGRGSEQYF
once,TRBJ2-1,TRBV7-2,TRBD2,TGTGCCAGCAGCTTAGAACGGGGGGACGAAGGCGAGCAGTTCTTC,CASSLERGDEGEQFF
NA,TRBJ2-3,TRBV12-3/TRBV12-4,NA,TGTGCCAGCCGGGGGGCCGATCGGGGTACGCAGTATTTT,CASRGADRGTQYF
NA,TRBJ2-7,TRBV27,TRBD1,TGTGCCAGCAGTTTGAGGACAGGGGCACACTACGAGCAGTACTTC,CASSLRTGAHYEQYF
once,TRBJ1-2,TRBV7-9,NA,TGTGCCAGCAGCAATATGCCCGAAGGGGTCGGCGGCTACACCTTC,CASSNMPEGVGGYTF
NA,TRBJ2-7,TRBV4-1,NA,TGCGCCAGCAGCCCCCGCCCGACAGAATCCTACGAGCAGTACTTC,CASSPRPTESYEQYF
NA,TRBJ1-2,TRBV5-1,TRBD1,TGCGCCAGCAGCTTGTGGACAGGGACTGGCTACACCTTC,CASSLWTGTGYTF
NA,TRBJ1-1,TRBV5-1,TRBD1,TGCGCCAGCAGCTGGAACACCGGGACAGCGAACACTGAAGCTTTCTTT,CASSWNTGTANTEAFF
NA,TRBJ2-7,TRBV30,NA,TGTGCCTGGAGTGTAGTAGACGAGCAGTACTTC,CAWSVVDEQYF
once,TRBJ2-5,TRBV11-2,NA,TGTGCCAGCAGCTTAGGTAGCCAAGAGACCCAGTACTTC,CASSLGSQETQYF
once,TRBJ1-1,TRBV5-6,TRBD1,TGTGCCAGCAGCTGGGACAGGGGTTCAGACACTGAAGCTTTCTTT,CASSWDRGSDTEAFF
NA,TRBJ1-4,TRBV5-8,NA,TGTGCCAGCAGCTTGTGGGGAGGCGCGGCTAATGAAAAACTGTTTTTT,CASSLWGGAANEKLFF
NA,TRBJ2-4,TRBV19,NA,TGTGCCAGTAGTATCAACGGCAGGGGAAACATTCAGTACTTC,CASSINGRGNIQYF
NA,TRBJ2-1,TRBV23-1,NA,TGCGCCAGCAGTCAATCGAAACCGGGTGGCGGAAACAATGAGCAGTTCTTC,CASSQSKPGGGNNEQFF
NA,TRBJ2-7,TRBV2,NA,TGTGCCAGCAGAATTATACAGGTCTACGAGCAGTACTTC,CASRIIQVYEQYF
NA,TRBJ2-6,TRBV21-1,NA,TGTGCCAGCAGCAAACCCGGACAGGGTATTTCTGGGGCCAACGTCCTGACTTTC,CASSKPGQGISGANVLTF
NA,TRBJ1-1,TRBV6-5,NA,TGTGCCAGCAGTCCCCGCCCCGAAGGAGGCACTGAAGCTTTCTTT,CASSPRPEGGTEAFF